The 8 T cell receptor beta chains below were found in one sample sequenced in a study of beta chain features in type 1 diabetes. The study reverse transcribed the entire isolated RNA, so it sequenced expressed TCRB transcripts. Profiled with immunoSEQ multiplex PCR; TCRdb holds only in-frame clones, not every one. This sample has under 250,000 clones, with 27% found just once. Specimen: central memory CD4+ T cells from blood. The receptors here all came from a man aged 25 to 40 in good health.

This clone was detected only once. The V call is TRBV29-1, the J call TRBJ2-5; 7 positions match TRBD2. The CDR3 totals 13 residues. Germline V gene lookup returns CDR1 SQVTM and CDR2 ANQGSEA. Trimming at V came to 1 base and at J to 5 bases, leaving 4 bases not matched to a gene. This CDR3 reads CSVEVGGGETQYF. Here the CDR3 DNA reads TGCAGCGTTGAAGTTGGCGGGGGTGAGACCCAGTACTTC.

CDR3 in DNA: TGTGCCACCCGTTATGGGGACAGCAACAATGAGCAGTTCTTC. It encodes CATRYGDSNNEQFF. The chain carries TRBV2 and TRBJ2-1, with 7 bases fitting TRBD1. The length of the CDR3 is 14 residues. Looked up from germline, CDR1 is SNHLY and CDR2 is FYNNEI. Losses at the gene ends were 10 bases for V and 5 bases for J; bases not matched to a gene: 11.

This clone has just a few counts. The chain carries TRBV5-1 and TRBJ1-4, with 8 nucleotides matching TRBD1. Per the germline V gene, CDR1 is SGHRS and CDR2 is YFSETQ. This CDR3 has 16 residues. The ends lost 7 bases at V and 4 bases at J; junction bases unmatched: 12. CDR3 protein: CASAQGAGNNNEKLFF. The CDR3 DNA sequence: TGCGCCAGCGCTCAGGGGGCCGGCAATAATAATGAAAAACTGTTTTTT. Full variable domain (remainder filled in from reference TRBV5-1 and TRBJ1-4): KAGVTQTPRYLIKTRGQQVTLSCSPISGHRSVSWYQQTPGQGLQFLFEYFSETQRNKGNFPGRFSGRQFSNSRSEMNVSTLELGDSALYLCASAQGAGNNNEKLFFGSGTQLSVL.

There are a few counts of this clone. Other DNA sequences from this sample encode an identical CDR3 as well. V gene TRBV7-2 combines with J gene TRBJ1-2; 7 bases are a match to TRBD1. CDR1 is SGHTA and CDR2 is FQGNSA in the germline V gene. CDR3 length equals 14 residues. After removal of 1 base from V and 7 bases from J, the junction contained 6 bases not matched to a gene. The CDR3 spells CASSLEQGSGGYTF. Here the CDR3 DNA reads TGTGCCAGCAGCTTAGAACAGGGGTCGGGTGGCTACACCTTC.

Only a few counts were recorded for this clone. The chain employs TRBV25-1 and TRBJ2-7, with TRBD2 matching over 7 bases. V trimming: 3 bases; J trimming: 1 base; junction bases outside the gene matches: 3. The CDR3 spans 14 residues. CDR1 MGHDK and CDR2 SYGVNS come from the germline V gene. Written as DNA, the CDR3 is TGTGCCAGCAGTGAGCCTAGCGGATCCTACGAGCAGTACTTC. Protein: CASSEPSGSYEQYF.

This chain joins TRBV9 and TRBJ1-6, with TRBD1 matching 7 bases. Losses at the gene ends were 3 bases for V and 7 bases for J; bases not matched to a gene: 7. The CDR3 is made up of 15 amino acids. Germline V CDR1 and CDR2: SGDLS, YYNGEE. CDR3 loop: CASSGRGQLNSPLHF. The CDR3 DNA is TGTGCCAGCAGCGGAAGGGGGCAATTAAATTCACCCCTCCACTTT.

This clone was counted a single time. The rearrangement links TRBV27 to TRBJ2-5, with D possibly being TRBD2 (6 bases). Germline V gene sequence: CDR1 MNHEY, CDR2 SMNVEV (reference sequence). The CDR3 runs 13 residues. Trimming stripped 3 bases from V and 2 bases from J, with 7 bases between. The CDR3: CASSFSGQETQYF. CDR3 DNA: TGTGCCAGCAGTTTCAGCGGGCAAGAGACCCAGTACTTC.

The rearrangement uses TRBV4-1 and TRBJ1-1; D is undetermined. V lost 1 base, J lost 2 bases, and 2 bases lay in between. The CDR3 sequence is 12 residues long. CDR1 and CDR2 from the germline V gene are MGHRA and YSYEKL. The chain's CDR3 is CASSQGNTEAFF. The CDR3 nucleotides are TGCGCCAGCAGCCAAGGTAACACTGAAGCTTTCTTT.